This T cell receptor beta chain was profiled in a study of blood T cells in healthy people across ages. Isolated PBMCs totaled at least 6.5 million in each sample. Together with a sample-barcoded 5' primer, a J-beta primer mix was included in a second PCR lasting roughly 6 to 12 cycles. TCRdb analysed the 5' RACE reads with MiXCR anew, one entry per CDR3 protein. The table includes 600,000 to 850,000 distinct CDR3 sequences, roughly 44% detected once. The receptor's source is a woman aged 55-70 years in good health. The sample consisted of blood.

The CDR3 spells CSADVAGGRETQYF. CDR3 nucleotide sequence: TGCAGTGCAGATGTAGCGGGGGGGCGAGAGACCCAGTACTTC. The gene calls are TRBV20-1 and TRBJ2-5; 11 positions agree with TRBD2. Germline V lookup: CDR1 DFQATT, CDR2 SNEGSKA (reference sequence). This CDR3 contains 14 residues. V lost 6 bases, J lost 4 bases, and 7 bases stayed unmatched.